The 6 T cell receptor beta chains reported below all come from one sample, sequenced in a study of blood T cells in healthy people across ages. Alongside a J-beta primer mix, a sample-barcoded 5' primer served in a second PCR lasting about 7 to 12 cycles. Using its own MiXCR run on the 5' RACE reads, TCRdb lists one record per CDR3 protein. The sample includes about 930,000 distinct CDR3 sequences, roughly 28% of them seen just once. In addition, the sample was reused for a study of T cells of mothers and their children.

What was sequenced was blood. The origin of the receptors is a woman between 40 and 50 years old in good health.

The chain recombines TRBV3-1 with TRBJ2-7, with 8 nucleotides matching TRBD1. This CDR3 spans 15 amino acids. Germline CDR1 LGHDT, CDR2 YNNKEL (reference sequence). The V gene end was trimmed by 0 bases and the J gene end by 4 bases; junction bases not matched to a gene: 5. The CDR3, as DNA: TGTGCCAGCAGCCAAGATTTCGGACAGGGATACGAGCAGTACTTC. Amino acids: CASSQDFGQGYEQYF.

The rearrangement links TRBV6-1 to TRBJ2-7; no definite D call. Trimming took off 7 bases at V and 6 bases at J, with 10 bases between the two ends. The CDR3 length is 11 residues. Germline V gene lookup returns CDR1 MNHNS and CDR2 SASEGT. The CDR3 DNA reads TGTGCCAGCATCACTATGTCCGAGCAGTACTTC. It yields the protein CASITMSEQYF.

Worth noting for this clonotype: A junction end diverges from the germline sequence, so it may reflect a read error. The V call is TRBV28, the J call TRBJ1-1; 7 bases align to TRBD1. Germline V lookup: CDR1 MDHEN, CDR2 SYDVKM. The CDR3 totals 19 residues. In nucleotides, the CDR3 is TGTGCCAGCAGTGCCGCAGGCCTCGGGACAGTAGGAATGAACACTGAGGCTTTCTTT. It yields the protein CASSAAGLGTVGMNTEAFF.

This clonotype was seen more than once but under ten times. The rearrangement uses TRBV29-1 and TRBJ2-1; D may be TRBD1 or TRBD2 (8 bases each). This CDR3 region has 15 residues. V lost 6 bases to trimming and J lost 9 bases, with 24 bases between them. CDR1 and CDR2 from the germline V gene are SQVTM and ANQGSEA. The CDR3 nucleotides are TGCAGCGTGGATACAGGGGGTCCGGGGGGGAGTGAGCAGTTCTTC. It translates to CSVDTGGPGGSEQFF.

This clonotype has just a few counts. This chain uses TRBV18 with TRBJ2-7; D not certain. Trimming removed 2 bases at V and 0 bases at J, with 11 bases between. CDR1 is KGHSH, CDR2 LQKENI, per germline. There are 15 residues in the CDR3. The CDR3: CASSPGTASSYEQYF. The CDR3 nucleotides are TGTGCCAGCTCACCAGGAACGGCGAGCTCCTACGAGCAGTACTTC.

In its sample, this clonotype was seen many times. This chain joins TRBV28 and TRBJ1-2; 7 bases map to TRBD1. V was pared by 4 bases and J by 5 bases, with 7 bases of the junction left unmatched. The CDR3 covers 14 residues. Germline values: CDR1 MDHEN, CDR2 SYDVKM. CDR3 nucleotides: TGTGCCAGCAGTTCCCCCGGCAGGGGGTATGGCTACACCTTC. Protein: CASSSPGRGYGYTF.